This TCR beta chain is drawn from a study of beta chain features in type 1 diabetes. The CDR3 totals 17 residues. CDR1 SGHTA and CDR2 FQGNSA come from the germline V gene. Trimming shortened V by 0 bases and J by 3 bases, and 15 bases separated the two germline ends. This clone was recorded a few times. The investigators reverse transcribed all of the isolated RNA, so they sequenced expressed TCRB transcripts. The protocol was immunoSEQ multiplex PCR, while the TCRdb copy is restricted to in-frame clones and leaves out a portion. The repertoire holds 900,000 or so clones, with 15% to 20% as singletons.

Specimen: naive CD4+ T cells from blood. The V and J genes are TRBV7-2 and TRBJ1-5; TRBD1 might be the D (5 bases). This receptor was obtained from a young woman in good health. The DNA for the CDR3 is TGTGCCAGCAGCTTAGCGAGGGGACTCTGGGACAATCAGCCCCAGCATTTT. Amino acids: CASSLARGLWDNQPQHF.